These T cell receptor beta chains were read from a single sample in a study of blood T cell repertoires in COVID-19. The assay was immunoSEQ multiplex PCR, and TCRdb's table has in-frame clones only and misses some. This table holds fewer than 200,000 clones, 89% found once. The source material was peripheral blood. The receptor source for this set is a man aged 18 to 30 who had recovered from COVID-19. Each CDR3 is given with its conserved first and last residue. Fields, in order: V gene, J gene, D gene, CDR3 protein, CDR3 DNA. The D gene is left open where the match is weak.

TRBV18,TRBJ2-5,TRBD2,CASSPPGRAGVSETQYF,TGTGCCAGCTCACCACCGGGACGAGCGGGAGTGTCGGAGACCCAGTACTTC
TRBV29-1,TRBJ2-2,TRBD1,CSARTDRGIAGELFF,TGCAGCGCCCGAACCGACAGGGGAATAGCCGGGGAGCTGTTTTTT
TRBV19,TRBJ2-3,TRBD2,CASTSLGGSTDTQYF,TGTGCCAGTACCTCCCTGGGAGGGAGCACAGATACGCAGTATTTT
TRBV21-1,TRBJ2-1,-,CATTSGRVNEQFF,TGTGCCACTACTAGCGGGAGGGTGAATGAGCAGTTCTTC
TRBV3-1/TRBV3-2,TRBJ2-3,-,CASSLSPDTQYF,TGTGCCAGCAGCCTAAGCCCAGATACGCAGTATTTT
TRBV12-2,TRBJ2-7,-,CASRLGQGNDEQYF,TGTGCAAGTCGCTTAGGACAGGGGAACGACGAGCAGTACTTC
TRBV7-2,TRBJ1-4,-,CASSFRINEKLFF,TGTGCCAGCAGCTTCAGAATTAATGAAAAACTGTTTTTT
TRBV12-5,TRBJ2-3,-,CASVSTGSFSTDTQYF,TGTGCTAGTGTCTCGACAGGATCATTTAGCACAGATACGCAGTATTTT
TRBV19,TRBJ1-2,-,CASSGPGAYGYTF,TGTGCCAGTAGTGGGCCAGGGGCCTATGGCTACACCTTC
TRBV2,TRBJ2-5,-,CASSESGREVTGETQYF,TGTGCCAGCAGTGAATCGGGCAGGGAGGTAACTGGAGAGACCCAGTACTTC
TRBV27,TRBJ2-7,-,CASSLSTEYEQYF,TGTGCCAGCAGTTTATCGACAGAGTACGAGCAGTACTTC
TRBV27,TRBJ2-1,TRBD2,CASSPRTSGNEQFF,TGTGCCAGCAGTCCCCGGACTAGCGGCAATGAGCAGTTCTTC